These 23 T cell receptor beta chains came from one sample sequenced in a study of CD8 T cells in ankylosing spondylitis. TCRdb re-called the 5' RACE reads with MiXCR, one entry per CDR3 protein. The sample lists approximately 240,000 distinct CDR3 sequences; roughly a quarter were seen once. What was sequenced was blood, either unsorted or a sorted T cell fraction (not recorded which). The receptor source for this set is a male donor with ankylosing spondylitis or in good health (not recorded which).

This clonotype has at least ten counts. The rearrangement joins TRBV9 to TRBJ1-6; no definite D call. Germline V CDR1 and CDR2: SGDLS, YYNGEE. The CDR3 loop spans 15 amino acids. The V end lost 0 bases, the J end lost 0 bases, and 4 bases lay between the germline ends. DNA of the CDR3: TGTGCCAGCAGCGTAGTAATCTCCTATAATTCACCCCTCCACTTT. Its translation: CASSVVISYNSPLHF. Using reference TRBV9 and TRBJ1-6 for the parts outside the CDR3, the full variable domain is DSGVTQTPKHLITATGQRVTLRCSPRSGDLSVYWYQQSLDQGLQFLIQYYNGEERAKGNILERFSAQQFPDLHSELNLSSLELGDSALYFCASSVVISYNSPLHFGNGTRLTVT.

The V call is TRBV5-1, the J call TRBJ2-2; TRBD2 matches 7 bases. V trimming: 7 bases; J trimming: 10 bases; junction bases outside the gene matches: 10. Germline lookup yields CDR1 SGHRS and CDR2 YFSETQ. There are 13 residues in the CDR3. The CDR3, as DNA: TGCGCCAGCCGACTGAGCGGGGATGAGGAGCTGTTTTTT. Protein: CASRLSGDEELFF.

This clonotype has ten or more counts. The V call is TRBV6-1, the J call TRBJ1-2; no clear D gene. V lost 6 bases, J lost 0 bases, and 14 bases lay in between. The CDR3 is 15 amino acids. Germline CDR1 is MNHNS and CDR2 is SASEGT. Here the CDR3 DNA reads TGTGCCAGCAGGAGTCGTCAGGTACCTAACTATGGCTACACCTTC. It specifies CASRSRQVPNYGYTF.

This clonotype was recorded at least ten times. V gene TRBV18 combines with J gene TRBJ2-7; 7 bases map to TRBD2. CDR3 size: 15 residues. Per germline, CDR1 KGHSH and CDR2 LQKENI. Unmatched junction bases numbered 11, after V lost 4 bases and J lost 5 bases. The chain's CDR3 is CASSLNHGGNNEQYF. The CDR3 coding sequence is TGTGCCAGCTCACTAAATCACGGGGGGAACAACGAGCAGTACTTC.

This clonotype was counted many times. This chain joins TRBV12-3 or TRBV12-4 and TRBJ1-4; D gene ambiguous. The CDR3 has 14 amino acids. Trimming took 6 bases from V and 1 from J, leaving 9 bases between them. CDR3 sequence: CASRKGGTNEKLFF. Here the CDR3 DNA reads TGTGCCAGCAGAAAAGGAGGAACTAATGAAAAACTGTTTTTT.

The J gene is TRBJ2-6, the V gene TRBV20-1, with D possibly TRBD1 on 5 matching bases. Per germline, CDR1 DFQATT and CDR2 SNEGSKA (reference sequence). V lost 6 bases, J lost 2 bases, and 11 bases lay in between. The CDR3 consists of 14 residues. CDR3: CSAQGRAGANVLTF. As DNA, the CDR3 is TGCAGTGCCCAGGGTAGGGCTGGGGCCAACGTCCTGACTTTC.

This clonotype was found a few times. V usage is TRBV5-4 and J usage is TRBJ2-1; the D gene could be TRBD1 or TRBD2 (6 bases each). Trimming stripped 5 bases from V and 3 bases from J, with 18 bases between. This CDR3 has 16 amino acids. The V gene's germline CDR1 is SGHNT and CDR2 YYREEE (reference sequence). CDR3 DNA: TGTGCCAGCAGTTCGTCGGGGGCTGTGGGCTACAATGAGCAGTTCTTC. Its translation is CASSSSGAVGYNEQFF.

This clonotype occurred a few times. The chain couples TRBV12-3 or TRBV12-4 to TRBJ1-2, with a possible D match to TRBD1 (5 bases). With 3 bases removed from V and 7 bases from J, the gap between germline ends came to 12 bases. This CDR3 spans 13 amino acids. CDR3: CASSFGARRGYTF. The CDR3, as DNA: TGTGCCAGCAGTTTTGGGGCCCGGCGTGGCTACACCTTC.

The chain links TRBV7-9 to TRBJ2-7; tentative D call: TRBD1 (5 bases). CDR1 SEHNR and CDR2 FQNEAQ come from the germline V gene (reference sequence). V dropped 1 base and J dropped 6 bases, with 7 bases sitting between them. The length of the CDR3 is 12 residues. The CDR3 loop is CASSLDRSEQYF. As DNA, the CDR3 is TGTGCCAGCAGCTTAGACAGGAGCGAGCAGTACTTC.

This clonotype was seen many times. The chain uses TRBV20-1 and TRBJ2-5; a possible D gene is TRBD2 (6 bases). CDR3 size: 14 residues. V was cut by 4 bases and J by 5 bases, with 17 bases left in between. Germline assignment: CDR1 DFQATT and CDR2 SNEGSKA (reference sequence). In DNA, the CDR3 is TGCAGTGCTACCACCCTATCAGGGAGGGAGACCCAGTACTTC. Translated: CSATTLSGRETQYF.

This clonotype was observed many times. The rearrangement uses TRBV6-1 and TRBJ1-1, with 7 nucleotides matching TRBD1. Trimming at V came to 4 bases and at J to 2 bases, leaving 7 bases not matched to a gene. This CDR3 spans 15 amino acids. From germline, CDR1 is MNHNS and CDR2 SASEGT. CDR3 protein: CASSARTGSNTEAFF. CDR3 nucleotides: TGTGCCAGCAGTGCCCGGACAGGATCCAACACTGAAGCTTTCTTT.

This clonotype appeared many times. V usage is TRBV20-1 and J usage is TRBJ2-5; 8 bases are a match to TRBD1. The germline CDR1 and CDR2 sequences are DFQATT and SNEGSKA (reference sequence). This CDR3 region has 14 residues. The V and J ends lost 3 bases and 5 bases, in that order; junction bases with no gene match: 8. The DNA of the CDR3 is TGCAGTGCTAGGAACCCAGGGGGCCTGGAGACCCAGTACTTC. Amino acids: CSARNPGGLETQYF.

CDR3 protein: CSATRDRDQETQYF. The CDR3 coding sequence is TGCAGTGCTACGCGGGACAGGGACCAAGAGACCCAGTACTTC. This chain connects TRBV20-1 to TRBJ2-5; 9 bases fit TRBD1. CDR1 and CDR2 (germline): DFQATT, SNEGSKA (reference sequence). The junction had 3 bases not matched to a gene; V was cut back by 4 bases and J by 0 bases. The CDR3 runs 14 residues.

This sequence joins TRBV5-1 and TRBJ2-7; D may be TRBD1 (6 bases). CDR1 SGHRS and CDR2 YFSETQ come from the germline V gene. Trimming left V 7 bases short and J 0 bases short, with 14 bases between. This CDR3 spans 14 amino acids. CDR3 coding DNA: TGCGCCAGCTACCGGGACACGAACTCCTACGAGCAGTACTTC. It codes for CASYRDTNSYEQYF.

The chain couples TRBV29-1 to TRBJ2-3, with D tentatively TRBD1 or TRBD2 (5 bases each). This CDR3 contains 14 residues. Looked up from germline, CDR1 is SQVTM and CDR2 is ANQGSEA. V shed 6 bases and J shed 3 bases, with 16 bases lying between them. In DNA, the CDR3 is TGCAGCGTCCGACGGGGCAGGGAAACAGATACGCAGTATTTT. Protein: CSVRRGRETDTQYF.

The chain carries TRBV7-6 and TRBJ2-2, with D tentatively TRBD1 or TRBD2 (5 bases each). Germline loops: CDR1 SGHVS, CDR2 FNYEAQ. The germline V and J ends were trimmed by 1 base and 8 bases, with 11 bases remaining between them. The CDR3 spans 14 residues. The CDR3 nucleotides read TGTGCCAGCAGCTTAGGCCAGGGACGAGGGGAGCTGTTTTTT. Protein product: CASSLGQGRGELFF.

This clonotype was seen a few times. The J gene is TRBJ2-3, the V gene TRBV25-1, with D perhaps being TRBD1 or TRBD2 (5 bases each). CDR1 MGHDK and CDR2 SYGVNS come from the germline V gene. Trimming took 4 bases from V and 4 from J, leaving 9 bases between them. The CDR3 extends over 13 amino acids. CDR3 region: CASSGGVSDTQYF. As DNA, the CDR3 is TGTGCCAGCAGTGGAGGGGTATCAGATACGCAGTATTTT.

The CDR3, as DNA: TGTGCCAGCAGTGCCGAGATGGGAAGGGTCGAGCAGTACTTC. This sequence encodes CASSAEMGRVEQYF. The chain combines TRBV2 with TRBJ2-7, with no clear D. CDR1 and CDR2 from the germline V gene are SNHLY and FYNNEI. The V and J ends lost 4 bases and 6 bases respectively, with 16 bases between them. The CDR3 covers 14 residues.

This rearrangement joins TRBV6-2 or TRBV6-3 to TRBJ2-7; 11 nucleotides line up with TRBD1. The germline V gene encodes CDR1 MNHEY and CDR2 SVGEGT. V lost 10 bases, J lost 4 bases, and 6 bases stayed unmatched. CDR3 length: 13 amino acids. The CDR3 region is CAIRTGGEYEQYF. CDR3 bases: TGTGCCATCAGGACAGGGGGCGAGTACGAGCAGTACTTC.

This chain joins TRBV15 and TRBJ2-1; the D is unclear. V was pared by 5 bases and J by 2 bases, with 7 bases between. The CDR3 is made up of 13 amino acids. Germline CDR1 is LNHNV and CDR2 is YYDKDF (reference sequence). The CDR3 is CATSGKTYNEQFF. In DNA, the CDR3 is TGTGCCACCAGCGGGAAGACCTACAATGAGCAGTTCTTC.

The chain employs TRBV15 and TRBJ2-3; D gene uncertain. The CDR3 spans 16 residues. V shed 1 base and J shed 4 bases, with 15 bases lying between them. Germline CDR1 and CDR2: LNHNV and YYDKDF (reference sequence). CDR3 sequence (DNA): TGTGCCACCAGCAGAGGAGGCGGACGTCGAGCAGATACGCAGTATTTT. Its translation: CATSRGGGRRADTQYF.

As for this clonotype: At one end the junction does not follow the germline gene, possibly because of a read error. The genes are TRBV29-1 and TRBJ2-1; TRBD1 is a possible D gene (6 bases). Germline V gives CDR1 SQVTM, CDR2 ANQGSEA. The CDR3 is 16 residues long. CDR3 in amino acids: CSVGSGQTWAYNDQFF. Here the CDR3 DNA reads TGCAGCGTTGGCTCAGGACAGACTTGGGCCTACAATGACCAGTTCTTC.

This clonotype has at least ten counts. The chain employs TRBV20-1 and TRBJ2-3, with 9 bases that match TRBD1. With 4 bases clipped from V and 0 bases from J, the junction kept 5 bases outside the gene matches. From germline, CDR1 is DFQATT and CDR2 SNEGSKA (reference sequence). The CDR3 covers 15 residues. Written as DNA, the CDR3 is TGCAGTGCTACGCCGGGACAGGGAAGCACAGATACGCAGTATTTT. Its translation is CSATPGQGSTDTQYF.